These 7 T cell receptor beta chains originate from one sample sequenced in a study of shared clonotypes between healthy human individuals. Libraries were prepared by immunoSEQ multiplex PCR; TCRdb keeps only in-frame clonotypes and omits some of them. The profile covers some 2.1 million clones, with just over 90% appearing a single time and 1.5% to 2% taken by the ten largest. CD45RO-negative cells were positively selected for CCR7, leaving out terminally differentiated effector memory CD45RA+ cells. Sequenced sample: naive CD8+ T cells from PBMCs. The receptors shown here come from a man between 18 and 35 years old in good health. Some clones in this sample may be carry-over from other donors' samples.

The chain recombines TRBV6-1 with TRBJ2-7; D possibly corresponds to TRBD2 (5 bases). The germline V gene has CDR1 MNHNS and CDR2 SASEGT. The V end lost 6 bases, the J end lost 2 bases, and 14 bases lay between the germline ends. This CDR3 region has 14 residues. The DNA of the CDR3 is TGTGCCAGCAGCCCCGTGGGAGTCACCTACGAGCAGTACTTC. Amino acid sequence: CASSPVGVTYEQYF.

The CDR3 here is CASSLSGGTVGNEQFF. In DNA, the CDR3 is TGTGCCAGCAGTTTATCGGGGGGGACCGTTGGCAATGAGCAGTTCTTC. The chain uses TRBV27 and TRBJ2-1, with 7 bases fitting TRBD2. Germline CDR1 MNHEY, CDR2 SMNVEV (reference sequence). V was pared by 0 bases and J by 6 bases, with 8 bases of the junction left unmatched. This CDR3 has 16 amino acids.

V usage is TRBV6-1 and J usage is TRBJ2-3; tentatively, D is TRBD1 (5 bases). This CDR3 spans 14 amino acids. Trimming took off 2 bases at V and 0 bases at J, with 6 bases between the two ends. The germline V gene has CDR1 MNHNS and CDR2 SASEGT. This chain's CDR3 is CASSEPGSTDTQYF. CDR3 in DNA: TGTGCCAGCAGTGAACCAGGGAGCACAGATACGCAGTATTTT.

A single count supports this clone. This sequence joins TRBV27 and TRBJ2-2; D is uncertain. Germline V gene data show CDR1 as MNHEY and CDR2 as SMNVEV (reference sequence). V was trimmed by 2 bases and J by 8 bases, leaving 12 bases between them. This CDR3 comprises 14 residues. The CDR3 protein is CASSLHHVLGELFF. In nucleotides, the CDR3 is TGTGCCAGCAGTTTACATCATGTGCTAGGGGAGCTGTTTTTT.

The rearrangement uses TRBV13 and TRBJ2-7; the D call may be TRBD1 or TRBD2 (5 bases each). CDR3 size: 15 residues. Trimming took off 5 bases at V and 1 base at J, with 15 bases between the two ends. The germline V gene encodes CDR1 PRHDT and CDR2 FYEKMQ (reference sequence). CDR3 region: CASSPPRGGSYEQYF. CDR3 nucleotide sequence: TGTGCCAGCAGCCCACCGAGGGGCGGATCCTACGAGCAGTACTTC.

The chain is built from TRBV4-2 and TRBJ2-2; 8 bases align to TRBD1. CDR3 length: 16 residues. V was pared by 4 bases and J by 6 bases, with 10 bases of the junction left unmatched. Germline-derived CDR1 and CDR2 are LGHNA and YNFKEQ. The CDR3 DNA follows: TGTGCCAGCAGCCTTTTGGACAGGGCGTTACCCGGGGAGCTGTTTTTT. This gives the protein CASSLLDRALPGELFF.

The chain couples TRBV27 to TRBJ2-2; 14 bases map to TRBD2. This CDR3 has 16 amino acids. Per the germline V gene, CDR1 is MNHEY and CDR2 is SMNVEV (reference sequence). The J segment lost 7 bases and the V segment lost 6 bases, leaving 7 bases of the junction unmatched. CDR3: CASSPSGLAGVGELFF. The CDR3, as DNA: TGTGCCAGCAGCCCTTCGGGACTAGCGGGAGTCGGGGAGCTGTTTTTT.